This passage covers 28 T cell receptor beta chains from one sample sequenced in a study of blood T cell repertoires in COVID-19. The protocol was immunoSEQ multiplex PCR, while the TCRdb copy is restricted to in-frame clones and leaves out a portion. The sample holds under 300,000 clones, 80% to 90% seen once. The sample was peripheral blood. The receptor source for this set is a woman in her forties who had recovered from COVID-19.

The chain links TRBV29-1 to TRBJ2-7; the D gene is possibly TRBD1 (6 bases). The V gene's germline CDR1 is SQVTM and CDR2 ANQGSEA. This CDR3 contains 12 residues. Trimming took 4 bases from V and 3 from J, leaving 10 bases between them. The CDR3 spells CSVGPTGYEQYF. CDR3 in DNA: TGCAGCGTTGGACCGACAGGCTACGAGCAGTACTTC.

V gene TRBV7-8 combines with J gene TRBJ1-6; D possibly corresponds to TRBD1 (5 bases). CDR1 is SGHVS, CDR2 FQNEAQ, per germline. Deletions cut 0 bases from V and 7 bases from J, with 13 bases between. The CDR3 is 16 amino acids. The CDR3 nucleotides read TGTGCCAGCAGCTTAGCCCCCGCAGGGCAAAATTCACCCCTCCACTTT. Residues: CASSLAPAGQNSPLHF.

In nucleotides, the CDR3 is TGTGCCACCTCGGACGGGGTTGAAGCTTTCTTT. This encodes CATSDGVEAFF. This chain uses TRBV24-1 with TRBJ1-1; D is uncertain. V lost 9 bases and J lost 7, with 11 bases in between. From germline, CDR1 is KGHDR and CDR2 SFDVKD. This CDR3 has 11 residues.

This sequence joins TRBV6-6 and TRBJ2-3; 10 bases line up with TRBD1. Trimming cost V 5 bases and J 2 bases; bases outside gene matches: 7. This CDR3 comprises 16 residues. Germline V CDR1 and CDR2: MNHNY, SVGAGI (reference sequence). Written as DNA, the CDR3 is TGTGCCAGCAGTCCGGGACAGGGGAGTTACACAGATACGCAGTATTTT. As protein: CASSPGQGSYTDTQYF.

In its sample, this clone was seen once. This chain joins TRBV12-3 or TRBV12-4 and TRBJ1-1, with a weak D call TRBD1 (5 bases). The CDR3 is 13 amino acids. The germline V and J ends were trimmed by 9 bases and 11 bases, with 22 bases remaining between them. Written as DNA, the CDR3 is TGTGCCAGTAGTGCGAGGGGCCTGGGGGGGGCTTTCTTT. Translated, it gives CASSARGLGGAFF.

J is TRBJ2-5 and V is TRBV3-1 (or the pseudogene TRBV3-2); TRBD1 matches 7 bases. Germline loops: CDR1 LGHDT, CDR2 YNNKEL (reference sequence). V dropped 4 bases and J dropped 5; count of bases not matched to a gene: 4. CDR3 length equals 13 residues. The CDR3 is CASSPGTVETQYF. The CDR3 DNA follows: TGTGCCAGCAGCCCCGGGACAGTCGAGACCCAGTACTTC.

V usage is TRBV5-1 and J usage is TRBJ1-6; the match to TRBD1 covers 7 bases. CDR3 length equals 18 residues. Germline V lookup: CDR1 SGHRS, CDR2 YFSETQ. The V gene end was trimmed by 2 bases and the J gene end by 4 bases; junction bases not matched to a gene: 12. The CDR3: CASSFLTGESQYNSPLHF. For the CDR3, the DNA is TGCGCCAGCAGCTTTCTTACAGGGGAGTCCCAATATAATTCACCCCTCCACTTT.

The chain is built from TRBV18 and TRBJ2-7, with a tentative D call TRBD2 (5 bases). V was shortened by 3 bases and J by 4 bases, with 19 bases between the two germline ends. Germline V gives CDR1 KGHSH, CDR2 LQKENI. The CDR3 is made up of 16 amino acids. The CDR3 DNA sequence: TGTGCCAGCTCACCCCGAAGTCAGATACCGGGGTACGAGCAGTACTTC. Amino acid sequence: CASSPRSQIPGYEQYF.

The chain recombines TRBV5-6 with TRBJ1-1; no clear D. This CDR3 is built from 14 residues. With 6 bases removed from V and 1 base from J, the gap between germline ends came to 13 bases. Germline V gene lookup returns CDR1 SGHDT and CDR2 YYEEEE. Here the CDR3 reads CASTRLSGNTEAFF. CDR3 sequence (DNA): TGTGCCAGCACCCGGTTGTCGGGGAACACTGAAGCTTTCTTT. The full variable domain, with the rest looked up from reference TRBV5-6 and TRBJ1-1, is DAGVTQSPTHLIKTRGQQVTLRCSPKSGHDTVSWYQQALGQGPQFIFQYYEEEERQRGNFPDRFSGHQFPNYSSELNVNALLLGDSALYLCASTRLSGNTEAFFGQGTRLTVV.

This chain links TRBV10-3 with TRBJ1-2; TRBD1 matches at 9 bases. CDR1 is ENHRY and CDR2 is SYGVKD in the germline V gene. The CDR3 length is 15 residues. The J segment lost 5 bases and the V segment lost 5 bases, leaving 9 bases of the junction unmatched. CDR3 sequence reads: CAISPGDREGYGYTF. The CDR3 region has the DNA TGTGCCATCAGTCCAGGGGACAGGGAGGGTTATGGCTACACCTTC.

The chain recombines TRBV23-1 with TRBJ1-5; D is uncertain. TRBV23-1 has ORF status, its function being uncertain. The CDR3 covers 15 residues. The V end was cut by 0 bases, the J end by 1 base, with 7 bases between. In DNA form, the CDR3 reads TGCGCCAGCAGTCAATCGAGCGGGAGCAATCAGCCCCAGCATTTT. Amino acid sequence: CASSQSSGSNQPQHF.

This rearrangement joins TRBV6-6 to TRBJ2-3; 9 bases agree with TRBD1. After removal of 5 bases from V and 1 base from J, the junction contained 4 bases not matched to a gene. This CDR3 region has 15 residues. The germline gives CDR1 MNHNY, CDR2 SVGAGI (reference sequence). CDR3 in amino acids: CASSHRDRGTDTQYF. CDR3 nucleotide sequence: TGTGCCAGCAGTCACCGGGACAGGGGCACAGATACGCAGTATTTT.

V and J are TRBV24-1 and TRBJ1-3, with TRBD1 matching 7 bases. The CDR3 is made up of 15 amino acids. The germline gives CDR1 KGHDR, CDR2 SFDVKD. With 4 bases clipped from V and 4 bases from J, the junction kept 6 bases outside the gene matches. CDR3 loop: CATSDDTGVGNTIYF. For the CDR3, the DNA is TGTGCCACCAGTGACGATACAGGGGTGGGAAACACCATATATTTT.

The CDR3 region is CASSQRLSNEKLFF. CDR3 nucleotide sequence: TGTGCCAGCTCACAGAGGCTATCTAATGAAAAACTGTTTTTT. The chain links TRBV18 to TRBJ1-4; no clear D. Trimming took 4 bases from V and 3 from J, leaving 9 bases between them. Germline-derived CDR1 and CDR2 are KGHSH and LQKENI. The CDR3 is 14 residues long.

This clone was detected ten times or more. This rearrangement joins TRBV16 to TRBJ1-2; maybe TRBD1 (5 bases). Germline assignment: CDR1 KGHSY and CDR2 FQNENV. Between the trimmed V and J ends, which lost 1 base and 6 bases, there was a span of 9 bases. The CDR3 totals 13 residues. This chain's CDR3 is CASSQFRGDGYTF. The CDR3 region has the DNA TGTGCCAGCAGCCAATTCCGGGGGGATGGCTACACCTTC.

The rearrangement links TRBV4-2 to TRBJ1-4, with D possibly being TRBD1 (5 bases). Between the trimmed V and J ends, which lost 4 bases and 0 bases, there was a span of 12 bases. CDR3 length: 16 amino acids. Germline V CDR1 and CDR2: LGHNA, YNFKEQ. The DNA for the CDR3 is TGTGCCAGCAGCCCACCAAGGGGTGCAACTAATGAAAAACTGTTTTTT. It specifies CASSPPRGATNEKLFF.

This clone showed up just a few times. The chain employs TRBV5-6 and TRBJ2-1, with D perhaps matching TRBD1 (6 bases). Germline V lookup: CDR1 SGHDT, CDR2 YYEEEE. V lost 6 bases and J lost 0, with 16 bases in between. The CDR3 loop spans 16 amino acids. The CDR3 is CASTKLTGFSYNEQFF. The CDR3 DNA sequence: TGTGCCAGCACAAAACTCACAGGGTTCTCCTACAATGAGCAGTTCTTC.

The rearrangement uses TRBV29-1 and TRBJ2-7; unclear D gene. With 4 bases removed from V and 1 base from J, the gap between germline ends came to 8 bases. The CDR3 totals 12 residues. Looked up from germline, CDR1 is SQVTM and CDR2 is ANQGSEA. The CDR3 nucleotides are TGCAGCGTTGGAGACCAGTCCTACGAGCAGTACTTC. Its protein product is CSVGDQSYEQYF.

This clone was picked up one time. This chain joins TRBV6-2 or TRBV6-3 and TRBJ2-7; weak D call: TRBD1 (6 bases). The V gene lost 2 bases and the J gene lost 0 bases, with 8 bases spanning the gap. CDR1 is MNHEY and CDR2 is SVGEGT in the germline V gene. The CDR3 totals 14 residues. The CDR3: CASSYKGDSYEQYF. CDR3 nucleotides: TGTGCCAGCAGTTACAAGGGGGACTCCTACGAGCAGTACTTC.

This chain uses TRBV2 with TRBJ1-1, with D perhaps TRBD1 (6 bases). CDR3 length: 14 residues. The V gene lost 7 bases and the J gene lost 3 bases, with 15 bases spanning the gap. Germline V gene sequence: CDR1 SNHLY, CDR2 FYNNEI. CDR3 residues: CASNPQGPDTEAFF. The CDR3 DNA follows: TGTGCCAGCAATCCACAGGGTCCCGACACTGAAGCTTTCTTT.

In the case of this clone: Other DNA sequences in this sample translate to the same CDR3. The chain combines TRBV12-3 or TRBV12-4 with TRBJ1-2; tentative D call: TRBD1 (6 bases). The CDR3 runs 13 residues. Trimming left V 3 bases short and J 5 bases short, with 10 bases between. The CDR3 bases are TGTGCCAGCAGTTTGACAGGCGAATATGGCTACACCTTC. It translates to CASSLTGEYGYTF.

In this sample, this clone turned up a few times. The chain employs TRBV10-1 and TRBJ2-3; D may be TRBD1 (5 bases). CDR3 length: 14 amino acids. Germline V gene data show CDR1 as WNHNN and CDR2 as SYGVQD (reference sequence). V lost 4 bases to trimming and J lost 5 bases, with 13 bases between them. CDR3 coding DNA: TGCGCCAGCAGTGGCACAGGTAGTGGAGATACGCAGTATTTT. Protein product: CASSGTGSGDTQYF.

The J gene is TRBJ2-7, the V gene TRBV6-1; possible D gene TRBD2, 5 bases. Per germline, CDR1 MNHNS and CDR2 SASEGT. Deletions cut 0 bases from V and 5 bases from J, with 26 bases between. The CDR3 totals 19 residues. The CDR3 coding sequence is TGTGCCAGCAGTGAAGCCGGCATGGGTGGAGGCATCCACCTGGACGAGCAGTACTTC. It encodes CASSEAGMGGGIHLDEQYF.

The genes are TRBV5-1 and TRBJ1-1; 11 bases align to TRBD1. With 2 bases clipped from V and 7 bases from J, the junction kept 4 bases outside the gene matches. Looked up from germline, CDR1 is SGHRS and CDR2 is YFSETQ. CDR3 length: 14 amino acids. CDR3 in DNA: TGCGCCAGCAGCTTTGGACAGGGGGCTGGTGAAGCTTTCTTT. This sequence encodes CASSFGQGAGEAFF. The entire variable domain, with the rest obtained from reference TRBV5-1 and TRBJ1-1, is as follows: KAGVTQTPRYLIKTRGQQVTLSCSPISGHRSVSWYQQTPGQGLQFLFEYFSETQRNKGNFPGRFSGRQFSNSRSEMNVSTLELGDSALYLCASSFGQGAGEAFFGQGTRLTVV.

This clone has a count of ten or more. This sequence joins TRBV6-2 or TRBV6-3 and TRBJ2-6; tentatively, D is TRBD2 (5 bases). The CDR3 is made up of 18 amino acids. Trimming took 5 bases from V and 4 from J, leaving 21 bases between them. The V gene's germline CDR1 is MNHEY and CDR2 SVGEGT. CDR3 sequence reads: CASSTLRASGVGANVLTF. The CDR3 DNA reads TGTGCCAGCAGTACCTTAAGGGCCTCCGGGGTAGGGGCCAACGTCCTGACTTTC.

The chain joins TRBV7-2 to TRBJ1-1; D unclear. CDR3 size: 13 residues. Trimming removed 6 bases at V and 2 bases at J, with 10 bases between. In germline, CDR1 is SGHTA, CDR2 FQGNSA. In DNA form, the CDR3 reads TGTGCCAGCAGTATCGACTTAAACACTGAAGCTTTCTTT. As protein: CASSIDLNTEAFF.

V is TRBV3-1 (or the pseudogene TRBV3-2) and J is TRBJ2-1, with D tentatively TRBD2 (7 bases). V was shortened by 3 bases and J by 8 bases, with 14 bases between the two germline ends. Germline V CDR1 and CDR2: LGHDT, YNNKEL (reference sequence). This CDR3 has 14 amino acids. The CDR3 protein is CASSQGSGGYEQFF. In DNA form, the CDR3 reads TGTGCCAGCAGCCAGGGGTCGGGGGGCTATGAGCAGTTCTTC.

The chain is built from TRBV5-5 and TRBJ2-7, with TRBD1 matching 8 bases. Germline assignment: CDR1 SGHKS and CDR2 YYEKEE (reference sequence). The trim removed 2 bases at V and 5 bases at J, leaving 6 bases unmatched. The CDR3 loop spans 14 amino acids. The CDR3 sequence is CASSLGQGWNEQYF. CDR3 coding DNA: TGTGCCAGCAGCTTAGGACAGGGATGGAACGAGCAGTACTTC.